Presented here are 21 T cell receptor beta chains from one specimen sequenced in a study of blood T cells in healthy people across ages. The second PCR ran about 6 to 12 cycles with a sample-barcoded 5' primer and J-beta primers. TCRdb called the 5' RACE reads again in MiXCR, with one record for every CDR3 protein. The sample contains approximately 780,000 distinct CDR3 sequences, more than 25% of which appear only once. This sample also appeared in a second study, on T cells of mothers and their children.

Sequencing was performed on blood. These receptors were collected from a boy between 10 and 17 years old in good health.

This clonotype was seen a few times. The chain links TRBV19 to TRBJ2-7; 10 bases fit TRBD2. Germline assignment: CDR1 LNHDA and CDR2 SQIVND (reference sequence). CDR3 size: 19 residues. With 4 bases clipped from V and 2 bases from J, the junction kept 17 bases outside the gene matches. The chain's CDR3 is CASSTPVIAGGLYAYEQYF. The CDR3 DNA sequence: TGTGCCAGTAGTACTCCCGTGATAGCGGGGGGACTCTACGCCTACGAGCAGTACTTC.

V and J are TRBV7-9 and TRBJ2-3; 7 bases agree with TRBD2. This CDR3 comprises 18 residues. Germline trimming cut 5 bases from V and 0 bases from J; bases unmatched to any gene: 14. Germline CDR1 and CDR2: SEHNR and FQNEAQ (reference sequence). CDR3 bases: TGTGCCAGCAGCCCCCCGTCTGGGCGGGGGAGTAGCACAGATACGCAGTATTTT. Protein product: CASSPPSGRGSSTDTQYF. Full variable domain (rest looked up from reference TRBV7-9 and TRBJ2-3): DTGVSQNPRHKITKRGQNVTFRCDPISEHNRLYWYRQTLGQGPEFLTYFQNEAQLEKSRLLSDRFSAERPKGSFSTLEIQRTEQGDSAMYLCASSPPSGRGSSTDTQYFGPGTRLTVL.

J is TRBJ1-6 and V is TRBV12-3 or TRBV12-4; D remains unclear. The V end was cut by 3 bases, the J end by 8 bases, with 11 bases between. There are 14 residues in the CDR3. CDR3 in amino acids: CASSLSRRHSPLHF. The CDR3 bases are TGTGCCAGCAGTTTGTCAAGGCGGCATTCACCCCTCCACTTT.

This clonotype has more than one count but fewer than ten. The CDR3 region has the DNA TGTGCCAGCAGCTTAGGAGGGGGAAGGCAGCCCCAGCATTTT. This sequence encodes CASSLGGGRQPQHF. The chain uses TRBV7-8 and TRBJ1-5; D is perhaps TRBD1 (6 bases). The germline CDR1 and CDR2 sequences are SGHVS and FQNEAQ. The CDR3 consists of 14 residues. V lost 1 base to trimming and J lost 7 bases, with 11 bases between them.

The sample holds a few counts of this clonotype. The chain couples TRBV12-3 or TRBV12-4 to TRBJ1-3; a possible D gene is TRBD1 (6 bases). The CDR3 is 16 amino acids. V dropped 7 bases and J dropped 3 bases, with 19 bases sitting between them. In DNA, the CDR3 is TGTGCCAGCAAATGGCGGTCGGGGGGGCATGGAAACACCATATATTTT. Translation gives CASKWRSGGHGNTIYF.

This clonotype appeared a few times. This chain uses TRBV7-2 with TRBJ2-2; D is tentatively TRBD1 or TRBD2 (5 bases each). Germline lookup yields CDR1 SGHTA and CDR2 FQGNSA. The length of the CDR3 is 16 residues. V lost 1 base to trimming and J lost 0 bases, with 9 bases between them. In DNA, the CDR3 is TGTGCCAGCAGCTTAGTGGGGACCTCGAACACCGGGGAGCTGTTTTTT. It specifies CASSLVGTSNTGELFF.

V usage is TRBV29-1 and J usage is TRBJ2-4, with a possible D match to TRBD1 (6 bases). Looked up from germline, CDR1 is SQVTM and CDR2 is ANQGSEA. The length of the CDR3 is 14 residues. Trimming pared 2 bases from V and 5 bases from J, leaving 13 bases between. CDR3 protein: CSVEPTGNENIQYF. For the CDR3, the DNA is TGCAGCGTTGAACCTACAGGGAATGAAAACATTCAGTACTTC. The entire variable domain, with the rest obtained from reference TRBV29-1 and TRBJ2-4, is as follows: SAVISQKPSRDICQRGTSLTIQCQVDSQVTMMFWYRQQPGQSLTLIATANQGSEATYESGFVIDKFPISRPNLTFSTLTVSNMSPEDSSIYLCSVEPTGNENIQYFGAGTRLSVL.

This clonotype showed up just a few times. The rearrangement uses TRBV6-2 or TRBV6-3 and TRBJ2-7; D gene uncertain. This CDR3 is built from 15 residues. Trimming took off 7 bases at V and 1 base at J, with 17 bases between the two ends. Germline CDR1 reads MNHEY; CDR2 reads SVGEGT. The CDR3 reads CASTQPGGNSYEQYF. The CDR3 coding sequence is TGTGCCAGCACTCAACCCGGTGGGAATTCCTACGAGCAGTACTTC.

The DNA of the CDR3 is TGCGCCAGCAGCCAAGGGACGGCAGGGGGGGTCACCATATATTTT. Its translation: CASSQGTAGGVTIYF. The rearrangement links TRBV4-1 to TRBJ1-3; 7 positions agree with TRBD1. Germline loops: CDR1 MGHRA, CDR2 YSYEKL. The length of the CDR3 is 15 residues. J gave up 9 bases and V 1 base, and 9 bases lay outside the gene matches.

The gene calls are TRBV4-1 and TRBJ2-7; 16 bases match TRBD2. The J call may not be correct, given that the DNA end is closer to TRBJ2-1. Germline values: CDR1 MGHRA, CDR2 YSYEKL. This CDR3 contains 17 residues. Written as DNA, the CDR3 is TGCGCCAGCAGCCAAGTCATGGGACTAGCGGGGGGGCATGAGCAGTTCTTC. It translates to CASSQVMGLAGGHEQFF.

Only a few counts were recorded for this clonotype. CDR3 nucleotides: TGCGCCAGCAGCCTGGGACCAGCGGATTACAATGAGCAGTTCTTC. Translating gives CASSLGPADYNEQFF. The chain joins TRBV4-1 to TRBJ2-1; D assignment may be TRBD1 or TRBD2 (5 bases each). Trimming took 4 bases from V and 4 from J, leaving 14 bases between them. The germline gives CDR1 MGHRA, CDR2 YSYEKL. CDR3 size: 15 residues.

This clonotype has just a few counts. V usage is TRBV4-1 and J usage is TRBJ2-1, with 8 bases matching TRBD2. TRBJ2-7 explains the end of the DNA better; the J call may be wrong. CDR1 is MGHRA and CDR2 is YSYEKL in the germline V gene. This CDR3 is 15 amino acids long. The CDR3 coding sequence is TGCGCCAGCAGCCAGGGCGGGGGGCTTACCTACGAGCAGTACTTC. Translating it yields CASSQGGGLTYEQYF.

This clonotype was counted between two and nine times. The J gene is TRBJ2-5, the V gene TRBV9; 12 nucleotides align to TRBD2. Unmatched junction bases numbered 5, after V lost 2 bases and J lost 3 bases. Germline V gene sequence: CDR1 SGDLS, CDR2 YYNGEE. The CDR3 contains 16 residues. DNA of the CDR3: TGTGCCAGCAGCGTGCAAGGACTAGCGGGAAAAGAGACCCAGTACTTC. It yields the protein CASSVQGLAGKETQYF.

The chain has TRBV20-1 and TRBJ2-5; 8 nucleotides align to TRBD1. Judging by the DNA end, TRBJ2-7 fits better; the J call may be wrong. In germline, CDR1 is DFQATT, CDR2 SNEGSKA (reference sequence). This CDR3 spans 14 amino acids. CDR3 DNA: TGCAGTGCCGAGGACAGGGTCCCCTCCTACGAGCAGTACTTC. This translates into CSAEDRVPSYEQYF.

V is TRBV7-9 and J is TRBJ2-7, with D possibly TRBD1 on 7 matching bases. The V and J ends lost 5 bases and 5 bases respectively, with 22 bases between them. Germline loops: CDR1 SEHNR, CDR2 FQNEAQ (reference sequence). The length of the CDR3 is 16 residues. The CDR3 protein is CASSLLQLQGGNEQYF. The CDR3 DNA sequence: TGTGCCAGCAGCCTCCTCCAGCTTCAGGGGGGTAACGAGCAGTACTTC.

The chain joins TRBV27 to TRBJ2-7; 7 bases are a match to TRBD2. Germline CDR1 reads MNHEY; CDR2 reads SMNVEV (reference sequence). With V trimmed by 5 bases and J by 8 bases, 15 bases remained unmatched. This CDR3 has 15 amino acids. The CDR3: CASSPRGGLVFQQYF. The CDR3 DNA reads as TGTGCCAGCAGTCCCCGAGGTGGACTAGTCTTCCAGCAGTACTTC.

A few counts support this clonotype. V and J are TRBV20-1 and TRBJ1-2; 7 bases are a match to TRBD1. V was clipped by 3 bases and J by 4 bases; unmatched bases: 5. This CDR3 spans 13 amino acids. CDR1 is DFQATT and CDR2 is SNEGSKA in the germline V gene (reference sequence). CDR3 sequence (DNA): TGCAGTGCTAGGCGGAGGGGGCTCTATGGCTACACCTTC. It specifies CSARRRGLYGYTF.

The table lists this clonotype with a few counts. The chain is built from TRBV27 and TRBJ1-6, with D hard to call. This CDR3 comprises 15 residues. Germline V lookup: CDR1 MNHEY, CDR2 SMNVEV (reference sequence). V lost 3 bases and J lost 9, with 15 bases in between. In DNA form, the CDR3 reads TGTGCCAGCAGTTTCCTCTCGGGTTGGCCTTCACCCCTCCACTTT. Protein: CASSFLSGWPSPLHF.

This chain uses TRBV6-5 with TRBJ2-1; D remains ambiguous. CDR1 and CDR2 from the germline V gene are MNHEY and SVGAGI. V lost 2 bases and J lost 4, with 6 bases in between. There are 13 residues in the CDR3. The DNA of the CDR3 is TGTGCCAGCAGTTACAAGGGTTACAATGAGCAGTTCTTC. It is translated as CASSYKGYNEQFF.

With respect to this clonotype: One junction end does not reproduce the germline sequence, and a read error may be involved. The chain carries TRBV30 and TRBJ2-5, with no clear D. Germline V gene sequence: CDR1 GTSNPN, CDR2 SVGIG (reference sequence). The length of the CDR3 is 14 residues. In DNA form, the CDR3 reads TGTGCCTGGAGGGGTGGGTGGCAAGAAGAAACCCAGTACTTC. The encoded protein is CAWRGGWQEETQYF.

This clonotype was found a few times. This chain links TRBV2 with TRBJ1-1; perhaps TRBD1 as D (5 bases). This CDR3 is built from 13 residues. Deletions cut 6 bases from V and 6 bases from J, with 14 bases between. Germline V CDR1 and CDR2: SNHLY, FYNNEI. In DNA form, the CDR3 reads TGTGCCAGCAGCCCCACAGGACGGTCTGAAGCTTTCTTT. It specifies CASSPTGRSEAFF.